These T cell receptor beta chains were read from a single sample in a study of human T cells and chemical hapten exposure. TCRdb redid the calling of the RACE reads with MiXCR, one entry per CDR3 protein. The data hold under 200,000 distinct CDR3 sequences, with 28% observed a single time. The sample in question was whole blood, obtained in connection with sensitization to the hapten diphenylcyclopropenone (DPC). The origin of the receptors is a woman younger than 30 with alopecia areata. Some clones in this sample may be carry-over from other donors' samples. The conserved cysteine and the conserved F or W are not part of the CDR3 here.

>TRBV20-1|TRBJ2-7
SARPTSETYEQY
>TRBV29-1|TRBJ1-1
SVASGGSTEAF
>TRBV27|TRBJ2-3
ASSSPTDTQY
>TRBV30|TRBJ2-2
AWSVLFSYGTGELF
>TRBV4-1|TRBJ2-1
ASSRDGRYNEQF
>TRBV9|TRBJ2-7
ASSANRGEQY
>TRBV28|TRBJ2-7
ASSLFASSSYEQY
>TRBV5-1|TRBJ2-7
ATGQNSYEQY
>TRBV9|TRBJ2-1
ASSDEAGVGIREQF
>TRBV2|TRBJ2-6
ASRSARGSTASGANVLT
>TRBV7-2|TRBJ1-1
ASSLAGEVTEAF
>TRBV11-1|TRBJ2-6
ASSPMTSGANVLT
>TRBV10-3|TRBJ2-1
AISERDINEQF
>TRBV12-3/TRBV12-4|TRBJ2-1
ASSLYGGRTINEQF
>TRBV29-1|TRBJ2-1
STRGGRGPNEQF
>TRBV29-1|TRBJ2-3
SVGGQGVDTQY
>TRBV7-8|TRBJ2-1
ASSLAGLAGESEQF
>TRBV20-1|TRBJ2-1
SATREGYNEQF
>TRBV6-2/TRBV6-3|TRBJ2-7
ASRRDTVGEQY
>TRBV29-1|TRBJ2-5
SVEDSEGGETQY
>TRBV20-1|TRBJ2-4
SAPGTSGIWVRDIQY
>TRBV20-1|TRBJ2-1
SSVGRRTGSYNEQF
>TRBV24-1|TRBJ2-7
ATSGTDSYEQY
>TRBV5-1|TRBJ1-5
ASSVTGLGPQH
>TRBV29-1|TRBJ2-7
SVESQRGTGPR
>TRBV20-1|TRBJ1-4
SARDLGSREKLF
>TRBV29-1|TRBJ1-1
SVDTVVGAF
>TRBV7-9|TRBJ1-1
ASSMGPLNTEAF
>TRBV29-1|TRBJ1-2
SVDPHGAGGYT
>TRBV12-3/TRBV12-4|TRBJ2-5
ASSTPLKGKTQY
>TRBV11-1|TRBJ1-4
ASSTRDSHEKLF
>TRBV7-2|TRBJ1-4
ASSLSRPGRNEKLF
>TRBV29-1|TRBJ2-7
SVEAGAGGSYEQY
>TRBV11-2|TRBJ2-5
ASSYRLQETQY
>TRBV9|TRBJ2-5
ASSLDRGLGETQY
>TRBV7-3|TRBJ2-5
ASSRSGRGETQY
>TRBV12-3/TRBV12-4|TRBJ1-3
ASSLLGLNTIY
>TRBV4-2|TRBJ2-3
ASSQVGAEYTDTQY
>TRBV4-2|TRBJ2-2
ASSQDGLNTGELF
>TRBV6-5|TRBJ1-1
ASFRWGTEAF
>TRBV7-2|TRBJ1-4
ASSATAQGEKLF
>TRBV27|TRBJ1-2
ASSRTPTRYGYT
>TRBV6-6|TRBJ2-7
ASNLRGQDEQY
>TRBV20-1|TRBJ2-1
SARKRSLGYEQF
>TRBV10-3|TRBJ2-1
ATRDRGNEQF
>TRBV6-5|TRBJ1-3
ASSYGGAGNTIY
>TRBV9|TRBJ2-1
ASSGTSGSPYEQF
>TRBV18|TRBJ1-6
ASSPRDSTFGNSPLH